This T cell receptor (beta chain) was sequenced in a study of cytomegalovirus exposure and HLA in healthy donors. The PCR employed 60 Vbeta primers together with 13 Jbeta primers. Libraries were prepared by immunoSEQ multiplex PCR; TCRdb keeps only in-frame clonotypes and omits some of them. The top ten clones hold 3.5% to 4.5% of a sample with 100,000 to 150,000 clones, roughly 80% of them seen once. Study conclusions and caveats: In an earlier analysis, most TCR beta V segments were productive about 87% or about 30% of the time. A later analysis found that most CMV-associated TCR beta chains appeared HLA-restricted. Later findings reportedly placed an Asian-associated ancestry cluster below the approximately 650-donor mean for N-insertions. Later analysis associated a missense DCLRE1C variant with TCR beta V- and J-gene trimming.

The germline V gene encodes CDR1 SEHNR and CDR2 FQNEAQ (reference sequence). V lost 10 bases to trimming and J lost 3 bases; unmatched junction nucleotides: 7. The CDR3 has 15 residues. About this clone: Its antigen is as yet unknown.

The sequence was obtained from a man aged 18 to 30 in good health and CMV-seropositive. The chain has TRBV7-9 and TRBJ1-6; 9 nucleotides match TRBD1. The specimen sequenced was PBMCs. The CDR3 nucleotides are TGTGCCACGGCGGGACAGGGAAACTATAATTCACCCCTCCACTTT. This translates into CATAGQGNYNSPLHF.